A selection of T cell receptor beta chains follows, all from one sample in a study of T-cell reconstitution after alpha-beta-depleted transplantation in children. TCRdb reprocessed the PCR reads with MiXCR, giving one entry per CDR3 protein. Among around 450,000 distinct CDR3 sequences listed, roughly 16% were seen once. Material: PBMCs, mostly from graft donor cells, obtained 360 days after TCRalphabeta/CD19-depleted stem cell transplant. Receptors were obtained from a boy younger than two who had a stem cell transplant for Wiskott-Aldrich syndrome, so the T cells may come from the graft donor. CDR3s leave out the opening cysteine and the closing phenylalanine or tryptophan.

j_call | v_call | cdr3_aa
TRBJ1-5 | TRBV5-1 | ASSLAVRILSNQPQH
TRBJ2-1 | TRBV7-2 | ASSLAAGSSYNEQF
TRBJ1-1 | TRBV5-1 | ASKKSPNTEAF
TRBJ2-1 | TRBV20-1 | SARGLAGGSEQF
TRBJ2-7 | TRBV12-3/TRBV12-4 | ASSFWGGPTYEQY
TRBJ2-7 | TRBV12-3/TRBV12-4 | ASRLGVREQY
TRBJ2-3 | TRBV4-3 | ASSQVGASPHTQY
TRBJ1-1 | TRBV20-1 | SARPPGYEAF
TRBJ2-3 | TRBV2 | ASRGGLVTDTQY
TRBJ2-7 | TRBV4-1 | ASSQAALALSVYEQY
TRBJ1-5 | TRBV7-8 | ASSLAENQPQH
TRBJ2-3 | TRBV5-1 | ASSLEAGGRADTQY
TRBJ2-7 | TRBV12-3/TRBV12-4 | ASSLETGVVYEQY
TRBJ2-5 | TRBV5-1 | ASSSGQYQETQY
TRBJ2-3 | TRBV7-9 | ASSLFQRERGDTQY
TRBJ2-2 | TRBV5-1 | ASSRHLPTNTGELF
TRBJ2-1 | TRBV24-1 | ATSDPGERSYNEQF
TRBJ1-2 | TRBV29-1 | SVARGQGYT
TRBJ2-7 | TRBV12-3/TRBV12-4 | ASSYGQGAREQY
TRBJ2-1 | TRBV7-6 | ASSHLEAYNEQF
TRBJ2-2 | TRBV5-1 | ASSLKASGGPNTGELF
TRBJ2-1 | TRBV7-9 | ASTLAGGIYYNEQF
TRBJ2-2 | TRBV15 | ATSRDSAGNTGELF
TRBJ2-7 | TRBV5-6 | ASSLASLDPYEQY
TRBJ2-3 | TRBV20-1 | SARNPGGGGQY
TRBJ2-5 | TRBV12-3/TRBV12-4 | ASRVDSETQY
TRBJ2-1 | TRBV7-9 | ASSLALAPEQF